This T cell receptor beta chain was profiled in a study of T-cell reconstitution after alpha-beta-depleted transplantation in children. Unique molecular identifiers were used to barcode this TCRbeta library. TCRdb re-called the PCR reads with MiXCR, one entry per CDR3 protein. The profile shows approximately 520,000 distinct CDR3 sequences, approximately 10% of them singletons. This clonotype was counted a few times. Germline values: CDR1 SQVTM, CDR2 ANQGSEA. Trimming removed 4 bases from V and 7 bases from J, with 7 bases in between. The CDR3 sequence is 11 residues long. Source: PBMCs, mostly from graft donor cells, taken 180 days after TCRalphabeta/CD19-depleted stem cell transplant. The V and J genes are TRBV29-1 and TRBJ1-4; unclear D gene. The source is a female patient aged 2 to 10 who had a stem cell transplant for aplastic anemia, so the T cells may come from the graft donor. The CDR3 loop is CSVGVGEKLFF. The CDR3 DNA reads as TGCAGCGTTGGTGTCGGTGAAAAACTGTTTTTT.